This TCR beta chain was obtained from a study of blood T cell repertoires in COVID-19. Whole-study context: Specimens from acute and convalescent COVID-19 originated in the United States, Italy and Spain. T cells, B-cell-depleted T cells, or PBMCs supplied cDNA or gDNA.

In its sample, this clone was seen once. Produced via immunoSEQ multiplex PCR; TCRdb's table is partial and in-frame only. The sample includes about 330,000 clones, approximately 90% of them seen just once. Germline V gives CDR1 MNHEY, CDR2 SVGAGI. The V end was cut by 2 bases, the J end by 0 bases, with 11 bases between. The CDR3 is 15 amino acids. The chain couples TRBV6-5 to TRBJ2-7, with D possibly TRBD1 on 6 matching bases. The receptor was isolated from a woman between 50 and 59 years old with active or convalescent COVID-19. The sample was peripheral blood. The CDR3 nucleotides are TGTGCCAGCAGTTACAGGGCAGGGGTCTCCTACGAGCAGTACTTC. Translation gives CASSYRAGVSYEQYF.